What follows describes a single TCR beta chain. Its antigen remains unknown. Other DNA sequences in this sample translate to the same CDR3. Profiled with immunoSEQ multiplex PCR; TCRdb holds only in-frame clones, not every one. The sample contains 2 million to 2.5 million clones, just under 95% of which appear only once. The V end was cut by 1 base, the J end by 0 bases, with 10 bases between. The CDR3 contains 15 residues. CDR1 is SEHNR, CDR2 FQNEAQ, per germline (reference sequence). This specimen belongs to a study of shared clonotypes between healthy human individuals. Naivety among CD8 cells was defined by CD45RO negativity and positive CCR7 selection, thereby excluding terminally differentiated effector memory CD45RA+ cells. Study results and limitations: When naive CD4 clonotypes were compared across four donors, around 4.6% were shared.

The chain is built from TRBV7-9 and TRBJ2-7, with D perhaps matching TRBD2 (5 bases). The clonotype comes from a young man in good health. The sequenced sample was naive CD8+ T cells sorted from blood. For the CDR3, the DNA is TGTGCCAGCAGCTTAGACCGAGGGAACTCCTACGAGCAGTACTTC. Protein: CASSLDRGNSYEQYF.